The 13 T cell receptor beta chains listed next were all sequenced from one sample in a study of T cells in Graves' hyperthyroidism and ophthalmopathy. Using RNA transcripts as the source, TCR beta CDR3 regions were amplified. The HTBI primer set drove a first-round RT-PCR of the TCR CDR3. TCRdb reprocessed the multiplex PCR reads with MiXCR, giving one entry per CDR3 protein. This table holds under 300,000 distinct CDR3 sequences, around 15% found once. Sequencing was done on a sample of blood. The receptors derive from a woman aged 45-60 years with Graves' hyperthyroidism that later progressed to Graves' ophthalmopathy.

The sample holds many counts of this clonotype. This chain connects TRBV28 to TRBJ2-1; 9 bases are shared with TRBD1. The CDR3 has 16 amino acids. The germline V gene has CDR1 MDHEN and CDR2 SYDVKM. The V and J ends lost 6 bases and 4 bases, in that order; junction bases with no gene match: 10. CDR3 in DNA: TGTGCCAGCAGCTTACTACCGGGACAGGGATACAATGAGCAGTTCTTC. Its protein is CASSLLPGQGYNEQFF.

This chain uses TRBV7-2 with TRBJ2-7, with 7 bases that match TRBD2. V shed 5 bases, J shed 0 bases, and the junction held 4 bases outside the gene matches. Germline assignment: CDR1 SGHTA and CDR2 FQGNSA. The CDR3 covers 14 residues. This CDR3 is CASSPWTSSYEQYF. The CDR3, as DNA: TGTGCCAGCAGCCCGTGGACTAGCTCCTACGAGCAGTACTTC.

V is TRBV10-3 and J is TRBJ2-2; D gene ambiguous. Between the trimmed V and J ends, which lost 4 bases and 7 bases, there was a span of 7 bases. CDR3 size: 12 residues. Germline V lookup: CDR1 ENHRY, CDR2 SYGVKD. Here the CDR3 DNA reads TGTGCCATCAGTGCGGTGGACGGGGAGCTGTTTTTT. As protein: CAISAVDGELFF.

Only a few counts were recorded for this clonotype. The V and J genes are TRBV7-9 and TRBJ1-6, with D maybe TRBD1 (6 bases). Germline-derived CDR1 and CDR2 are SEHNR and FQNEAQ (reference sequence). Trimming took off 5 bases at V and 5 bases at J, with 19 bases between the two ends. The CDR3 is 17 amino acids. CDR3 nucleotide sequence: TGTGCCAGCAGCCCGGGGGCAGGGGTATTCGATAATTCACCCCTCCACTTT. Translated: CASSPGAGVFDNSPLHF.

This chain joins TRBV7-9 and TRBJ2-7; 9 bases agree with TRBD2. Trimming cost V 1 base and J 6 bases; bases outside gene matches: 4. The germline V gene has CDR1 SEHNR and CDR2 FQNEAQ (reference sequence). CDR3 length: 14 amino acids. The CDR3 DNA reads as TGTGCCAGCAGCTTAGATAGCGGGAGTGCCGAGCAGTACTTC. Translated: CASSLDSGSAEQYF.

This clonotype has ten or more counts. This rearrangement joins TRBV2 to TRBJ2-7; 11 bases fit TRBD2. The CDR3 extends over 18 amino acids. V shed 0 bases, J shed 2 bases, and the junction held 9 bases outside the gene matches. Per the germline V gene, CDR1 is SNHLY and CDR2 is FYNNEI. The CDR3 nucleotides read TGTGCCAGCAGTGAAGCTGCGACTAGCGGGGCGGGCACCTACGAGCAGTACTTC. It translates to CASSEAATSGAGTYEQYF.

This clonotype has ten or more counts. The gene calls are TRBV3-1 and TRBJ1-3; D is perhaps TRBD1 (5 bases). Trimming removed 5 bases at V and 11 bases at J, with 13 bases between. The CDR3 has 12 amino acids. CDR1 and CDR2 from the germline V gene are LGHDT and YNNKEL (reference sequence). CDR3 amino acids: CASSSREAAIYF. For the CDR3, the DNA is TGTGCCAGCAGCTCCAGGGAGGCAGCCATATATTTT.

This chain uses TRBV7-8 with TRBJ1-1, with D maybe TRBD1 (5 bases). CDR1 is SGHVS and CDR2 is FQNEAQ in the germline V gene. The CDR3 extends over 11 amino acids. The CDR3 DNA reads TGTGTTGCCCGTTGGGGGACTGAAGCTTTCTTT. This sequence encodes CVARWGTEAFF.

This chain's CDR3 is CASSPSYSTDTQYF. Written as DNA, the CDR3 is TGTGCCAGCAGTCCCAGCTACAGCACAGATACGCAGTATTTT. This chain joins TRBV6-4 and TRBJ2-3; D gene unclear. The germline CDR1 and CDR2 sequences are MRHNA and SNTAGT. V gave up 5 bases and J gave up 0 bases, with 9 bases separating them. The CDR3 spans 14 residues.

This clonotype was detected ten times or more. The V and J genes are TRBV7-9 and TRBJ2-2; D not certain. Germline V gene sequence: CDR1 SEHNR, CDR2 FQNEAQ (reference sequence). V lost 0 bases, J lost 8 bases, and 10 bases lay in between. The CDR3 has 14 residues. The CDR3 nucleotides are TGTGCCAGCAGCTTAGCGGAAAAGGTGGGGGAGCTGTTTTTT. This sequence encodes CASSLAEKVGELFF.

This clonotype was seen at least ten times. The chain couples TRBV2 to TRBJ2-6; D not resolved. This CDR3 comprises 15 residues. In germline, CDR1 is SNHLY, CDR2 FYNNEI. Trimming pared 5 bases from V and 0 bases from J, leaving 8 bases between. DNA of the CDR3: TGTGCCAGCAGTCCCCAGAGCTCTGGGGCCAACGTCCTGACTTTC. Residues: CASSPQSSGANVLTF.

This clonotype was counted ten times or more. The V and J genes are TRBV5-1 and TRBJ2-1; D is unclear. Per the germline V gene, CDR1 is SGHRS and CDR2 is YFSETQ. Trimming removed 1 base at V and 2 bases at J, with 10 bases between. This CDR3 spans 15 amino acids. CDR3 sequence (DNA): TGCGCCAGCAGCTTGTTTAGTGCGACCTACAATGAGCAGTTCTTC. Encoded protein: CASSLFSATYNEQFF.

Comments on this clonotype: Without the conserved terminal phenylalanine or tryptophan, this CDR3 likely stems from a read error. The chain couples TRBV2 to TRBJ2-5; weak D call: TRBD1 (6 bases). This CDR3 is 15 amino acids long. The ends were cut back, 4 bases at V and 5 bases at J, with 17 bases in the middle. Germline CDR1 reads SNHLY; CDR2 reads FYNNEI. CDR3 region: CASSVSRGTQETQYS. CDR3 DNA sequence: TGTGCCAGCAGTGTTTCCAGGGGCACTCAGGAGACCCAGTACTCC.